This T cell receptor (beta chain) was sequenced in a study of cytomegalovirus exposure and HLA in healthy donors (dated by TCRdb to 2016 to 2017). With regard to the full study: An earlier analysis of approximately 640 of the donors reported roughly 300 Gb of sequence data and 117 million unique TCR beta sequences from 150 million to 200 million T cells. Of the approximately 400 genotyped donors, approximately 80% were placed in the genetic ancestry cluster associated with self-reported Caucasian donors. The number of typed donors differed by locus: roughly 620-640 for A, B, C, DRB1 and DQB1; approximately 530 for DQA1; some 590 for DPA1; and around 450 for DPB1. High-throughput TCR immunosequencing, statistical association of individual TCRs with disease status, and machine learning were combined to predict cytomegalovirus infection status. Using immunosequencing, the study profiled T cell repertoires from 666 subjects and related those repertoires to cytomegalovirus serostatus. An early release that covered 640 HLA-typed donors contained 250 to 350 gigabases of sequencing data and 75 million to 100 million unique TCR sequences. Genome-wide SNP genotypes for about 55% of the roughly 670 donors were used in a later genetic analysis, which treated that subset as a discovery cohort. Donor age, sex, ethnicity and CMV serostatus were compiled together with the repertoire data. The aim of the study was to test whether cataloging public T cell receptors could identify signatures of past pathogen exposure. A separate validation cohort of 100 to 150 different subjects was used in addition to the roughly 670-subject first cohort. Several DR-DQ haplotypes were handled as single units for association and clustering because linkage in the cohort was strong. Rather than drawing on any new phenotypic data, the later analysis identified candidate immune exposures from TCR beta sequences and the way those sequences occurred across donors. HLA typing included class I and class II loci at four-digit resolution. All discovery cohort repertoires had been generated on a single sequencing platform. In a later analysis, previously published TCR beta repertoires from several hundred donors were re-analyzed and high-resolution HLA genotyping was added so that TCR occurrence patterns could be studied. Among roughly 400 genotyped donors of the cohort, an average of approximately 240,000 unique TCR beta nucleotide sequences was sequenced per donor, of which about 19% were non-productive. An earlier analysis of several hundred of the donors applied high-throughput TCR beta sequencing to assess whether each TCR beta V gene segment acted as functional or pseudogenic.

The full study reports these points: According to a later genetic analysis, donors in an Asian-associated ancestry cluster had fewer N-insertions in productive TCRs than the approximately 670-donor mean. CMV serostatus was the only immune exposure information available for the cohort. Across donors, most TCR sequences were observed very rarely, whereas some public TCRs were present in many individuals. A later analysis found that HLA-associated TCR beta chains were more clonally expanded and had lower generation probabilities than equally common non-associated chains. In vitro tests confirmed that a few of the cytomegalovirus-associated TCR beta chains recognize cytomegalovirus antigens. In an earlier analysis of roughly 560 of the donors, most TCR beta V segments were observed in productive rearrangements about 90% or about 30% of the time, broadly matching IMGT annotations. The sequencing pipeline was judged likely to have produced a cluster of highly shared sequence variants as a technical artifact. Presence/absence analyses assumed roughly uniform sequencing depth across donors, an assumption that may not hold. In a later analysis, several top co-occurrence clusters were reported to appear linked to parvovirus B19, influenza, CMV and Epstein-Barr virus. The cohort was sequenced for TCR beta chains only, and without alpha or paired-chain data the features that could be detected were limited. The classifier was reported to diagnose cytomegalovirus status with high specificity and sensitivity in both the original and validation cohorts. In a later analysis, the rate of TCR association differed among HLA loci, with DRB1 alleles having the most associated TCRs and HLA-C alleles having the fewest. In a later analysis, 15,000 to 20,000 TCR beta sequences were associated with specific HLA alleles at a false discovery rate of 0.05. Linkage disequilibrium might explain the correlated functional status among segregating V segments, but an unknown experimental factor could not be excluded. Approximately 18 rarely observed V segments, including chromosome 9 orphons, were excluded from the earlier analysis of approximately 500 of the donors because counts were too low. When HLA alleles, especially DR and DQ, strongly co-occurred, attributing TCR associations to individual alleles was difficult. An association between a missense DCLRE1C variant and V-gene and J-gene trimming of TCR beta chains was found in a later genetic analysis and replicated in an independent cohort. The study gave a list of some 150 TCR beta chains associated with cytomegalovirus. The authors suggested that the approach could potentially be generalized to other disease states and immunological phenotypes. HLA typing was unavailable for some donors at each locus, so association tests used only the typed subset. In a later analysis, most CMV-associated TCR beta chains were found to appear HLA-restricted, with HLA associations seemingly driven largely by CMV exposure. A further reported finding was that TCR beta sequences accurately predicted the HLA-A and HLA-B alleles for most subjects in the first cohort.

The cohort was made up of hundreds of healthy bone marrow donors. At the time of sampling, every cohort member was nominally healthy, though immune exposures that went unrecorded were likely present. The donor was CMV seronegative and was included in the group of 352 seronegative cohort members. A peripheral blood sample was collected from each donor, and TCR beta sequencing was performed on peripheral blood mononuclear cells. Genomic DNA was extracted from the blood cell samples with the Qiagen DNeasy Blood Extraction Kit. Note on this clone: This clone's antigen is unknown. There are no base qualities to consult, and no much larger clone falls within one base.

Libraries were prepared through the immunoSEQ multiplex PCR assay. The multiplex PCR relied on a mix of 60 forward primers for TCR Vbeta segments and 13 reverse primers for TCR Jbeta segments. The CDR3 region of rearranged TCR beta genes was amplified from genomic DNA by a multiplex PCR assay. Amplified TCR beta libraries were sequenced as 87-base-pair reads on the Illumina HiSeq System. Processing in the source paper ran as follows. Across the roughly 640 repertoires, a later analysis counted around 80 million unique TCR beta chains, around 10 million of which were shared by at least two donors. To remove PCR and sequencing errors, raw reads were error-corrected and collapsed into unique sequences using a nearest-neighbor algorithm that merged closely related sequences. CDR3 sequences were aligned to IMGT reference sequences to assign V, D and J gene segments. Each retained sequence needed at least a six-nucleotide match to both a V gene segment and a J gene segment. Rearrangements were classified as productive when the CDR3 lacked stop codons and remained in frame with V and J, and all other rearrangements were classified as non-productive. Following IMGT convention, CDR3 was defined as the stretch from the second conserved V-encoded cysteine to the conserved J-encoded phenylalanine. The earlier analysis of some 550 of the donors excluded any sequence lacking an unambiguous match to a single V gene segment. An earlier analysis of about 600 of the donors called V segments functional above 56.7% productive rearrangements and segregating when the between-donor standard deviation exceeded 5%. A statistical classification framework was developed to diagnose cytomegalovirus status using the catalog of TCR beta chain sequences. V and J gene assignment, in a later analysis, came from comparing TCR nucleotide sequences with IMGT/GENE-DB human TR gene sequences. A later analysis assigned CDR3 sequences and most-parsimonious VDJ recombination scenarios with the TCRdist pipeline. In a later analysis, each TCR beta chain was defined by its CDR3 amino acid sequence together with its V-gene family, and reads lacking a unique V-gene family were excluded. To address suspected cross-contamination and a sequencing artifact, a later analysis removed 550 to 750 highly shared, low-generation-probability nucleotide sequences. For each public chain, a later analysis derived a clonal expansion index from normalized ranks of inferred template counts within each repertoire. In a later analysis, generation probabilities were computed using a VDJ recombination model fitted to out-of-frame rearrangements, and the results were checked against IGoR. Hypergeometric tests were used in a later analysis to score TCR-TCR, TCR-HLA and TCR-CMV co-occurrence, with a repertoire-size bias correction applied to the TCR pairs. False discovery rates were estimated in a later analysis by permuting HLA or CMV assignments 20 times. In a later analysis, co-occurring TCRs were grouped using DBSCAN, with TCRdist sequence similarity added in when clustering inside HLA-allele-positive subsets. Co-occurrence clustering excluded repertoires with fewer than 30,000 or more than 120,000 public chains, plus five with anomalous nucleotide sharing. TCRdb re-hosts the immuneACCESS table, in-frame sequences only. Its copies lack some clones; in the studies checked, an unresolved V gene accounts for under half of them, and the cause for the rest is not known. V, J and clone size reflect that table, while D and trimming were determined from the DNA. This sample is represented by about 150,000 clones; approximately 74% of them were singletons. Of the sample, 2% to 2.5% is held by the ten largest clones.

Sequenced sample: PBMCs. The clonotype comes from a man aged 25-45 years in good health and CMV-seronegative.

The DNA sequence is as follows: TGTGCCAGCAGCGTTAGCGGGGGGAACTACGAGCAGTACTTC. The encoded protein is CASSVSGGNYEQYF. The chain was built from TRBV7-3 and TRBJ2-7; TRBD2 matches 10 bases in the middle. The germline V end is reduced by 5 bases and the J end by 3 bases; junction bases left unmatched: 4. Sequences SGHTA (CDR1) and FQGTGA (CDR2) are obtained from the germline V gene. Taken from cysteine to phenylalanine, the CDR3 has 14 residues. The read is trimmed to its CDR3 DNA, 42 bases read in frame from base 1. Reference TRBV7-3 and TRBJ2-7 proteins supply the regions before and after the CDR3; the full variable domain is: GAGVSQTPSNKVTEKGKYVELRCDPISGHTALYWYRQSLGQGPEFLIYFQGTGAADDSGLPNDRFFAVRPEGSVSTLKIQRTERGDSAVYLCASSVSGGNYEQYFGPGTRLTVT.